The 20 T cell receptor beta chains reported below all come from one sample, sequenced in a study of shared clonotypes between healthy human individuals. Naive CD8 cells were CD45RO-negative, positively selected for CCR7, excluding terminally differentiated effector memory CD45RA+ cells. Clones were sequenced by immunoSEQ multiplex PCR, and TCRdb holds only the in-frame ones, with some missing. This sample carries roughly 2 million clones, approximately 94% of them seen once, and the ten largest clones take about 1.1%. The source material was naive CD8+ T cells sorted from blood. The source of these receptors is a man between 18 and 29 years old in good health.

CDR3 amino acids: CASSLGYWRYEQYF. Here the CDR3 DNA reads TGCGCCAGCAGCTTGGGGTACTGGAGGTACGAGCAGTACTTC. The chain recombines TRBV5-1 with TRBJ2-7; TRBD2 is a possible D gene (5 bases). Looked up from germline, CDR1 is SGHRS and CDR2 is YFSETQ. The V and J ends lost 0 bases and 4 bases respectively, with 11 bases between them. This CDR3 is 14 amino acids long.

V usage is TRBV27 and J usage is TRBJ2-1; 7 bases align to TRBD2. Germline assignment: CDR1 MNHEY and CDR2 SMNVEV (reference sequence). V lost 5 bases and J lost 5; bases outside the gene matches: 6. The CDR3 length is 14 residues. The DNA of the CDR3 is TGTGCCAGCAGTCCCGGGACTACCAACAATGAGCAGTTCTTC. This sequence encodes CASSPGTTNNEQFF.

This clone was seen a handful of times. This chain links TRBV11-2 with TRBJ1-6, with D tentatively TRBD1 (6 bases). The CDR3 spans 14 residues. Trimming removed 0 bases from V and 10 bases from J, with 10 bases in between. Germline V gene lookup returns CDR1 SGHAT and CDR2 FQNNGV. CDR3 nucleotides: TGTGCCAGCAGCTTAGAGGGGCAGGGGTCACCCCTCCACTTT. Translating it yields CASSLEGQGSPLHF.

CDR3 sequence: CASSYSRLGQPQHF. The DNA of the CDR3 is TGTGCCAGCAGTTATTCCCGGTTGGGCCAGCCCCAGCATTTT. The V gene is TRBV6-5, the J gene TRBJ1-5; no reliable D call. CDR1 and CDR2 (germline): MNHEY, SVGAGI. The CDR3 is 14 residues long. V dropped 3 bases and J dropped 7 bases, with 13 bases sitting between them.

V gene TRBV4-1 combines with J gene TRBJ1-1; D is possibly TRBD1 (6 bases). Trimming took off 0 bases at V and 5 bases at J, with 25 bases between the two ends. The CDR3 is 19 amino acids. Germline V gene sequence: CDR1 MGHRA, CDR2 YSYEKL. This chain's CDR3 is CASSQDGSGRGSLGTEAFF. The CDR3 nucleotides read TGCGCCAGCAGCCAAGATGGATCGGGCAGGGGAAGTTTGGGAACTGAAGCTTTCTTT.

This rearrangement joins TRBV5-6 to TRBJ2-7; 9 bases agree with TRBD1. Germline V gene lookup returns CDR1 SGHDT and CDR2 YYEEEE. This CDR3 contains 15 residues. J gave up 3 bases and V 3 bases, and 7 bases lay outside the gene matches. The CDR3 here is CASSSNRGRFYEQYF. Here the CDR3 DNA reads TGTGCCAGCAGCTCTAACAGGGGGCGCTTCTACGAGCAGTACTTC.

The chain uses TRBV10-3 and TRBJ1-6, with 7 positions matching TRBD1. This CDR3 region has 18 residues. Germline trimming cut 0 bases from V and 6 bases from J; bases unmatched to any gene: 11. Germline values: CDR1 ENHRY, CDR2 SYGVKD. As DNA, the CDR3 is TGTGCCATCAGTGAGTCGGTCGGGGCAGGGGGAACTAATTCACCCCTCCACTTT. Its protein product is CAISESVGAGGTNSPLHF.

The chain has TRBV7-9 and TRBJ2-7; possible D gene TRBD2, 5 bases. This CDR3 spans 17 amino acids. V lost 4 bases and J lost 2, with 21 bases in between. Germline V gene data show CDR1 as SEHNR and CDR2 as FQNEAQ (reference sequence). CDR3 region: CASSSLLWRGPAYEQYF. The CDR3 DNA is TGTGCCAGCAGCTCTTTGCTGTGGAGAGGGCCGGCCTACGAGCAGTACTTC. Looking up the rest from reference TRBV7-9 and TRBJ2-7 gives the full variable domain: DTGVSQNPRHKITKRGQNVTFRCDPISEHNRLYWYRQTLGQGPEFLTYFQNEAQLEKSRLLSDRFSAERPKGSFSTLEIQRTEQGDSAMYLCASSSLLWRGPAYEQYFGPGTRLTVT.

The CDR3 loop reads CASSLAGSTGEQYF. The CDR3, as DNA: TGTGCCAGCAGTTTGGCGGGGTCAACGGGCGAGCAGTACTTC. The chain has TRBV28 and TRBJ2-7; maybe TRBD2 (6 bases). Germline CDR1 is MDHEN and CDR2 is SYDVKM. Trimming cost V 3 bases and J 6 bases, with 15 bases left between them. There are 14 residues in the CDR3.

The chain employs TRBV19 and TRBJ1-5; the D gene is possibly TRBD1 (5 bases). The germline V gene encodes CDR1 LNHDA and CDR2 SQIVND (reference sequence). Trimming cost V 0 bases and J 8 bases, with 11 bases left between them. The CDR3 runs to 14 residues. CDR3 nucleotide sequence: TGTGCCAGTAGTATAGATCAGGGTGCGGAGCCCCAGCATTTT. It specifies CASSIDQGAEPQHF.

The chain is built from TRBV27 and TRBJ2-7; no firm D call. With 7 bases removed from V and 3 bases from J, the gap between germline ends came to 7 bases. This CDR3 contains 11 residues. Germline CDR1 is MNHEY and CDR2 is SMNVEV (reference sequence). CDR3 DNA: TGTGCCAGCATTAGCAACTACGAGCAGTACTTC. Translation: CASISNYEQYF.

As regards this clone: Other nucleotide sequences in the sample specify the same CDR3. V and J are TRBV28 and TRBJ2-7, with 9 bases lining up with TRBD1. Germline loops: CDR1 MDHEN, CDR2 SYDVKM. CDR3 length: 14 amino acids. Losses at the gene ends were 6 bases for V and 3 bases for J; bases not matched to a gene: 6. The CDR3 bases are TGTGCCAGCAGCCAACCGGGACAGGGCTACGAGCAGTACTTC. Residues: CASSQPGQGYEQYF.

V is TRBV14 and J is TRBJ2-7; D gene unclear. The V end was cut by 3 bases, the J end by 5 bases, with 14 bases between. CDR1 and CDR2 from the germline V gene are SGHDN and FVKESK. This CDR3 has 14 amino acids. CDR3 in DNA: TGTGCCAGCAGCCAGCTGTCCCAAGCCCACGAGCAGTACTTC. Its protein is CASSQLSQAHEQYF.

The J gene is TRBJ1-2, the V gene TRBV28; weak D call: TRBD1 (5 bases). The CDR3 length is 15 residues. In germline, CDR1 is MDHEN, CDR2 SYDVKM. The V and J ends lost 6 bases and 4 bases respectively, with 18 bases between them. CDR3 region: CASSLTLTVGYGYTF. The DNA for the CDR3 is TGTGCCAGCAGCCTTACGTTGACAGTTGGCTATGGCTACACCTTC.

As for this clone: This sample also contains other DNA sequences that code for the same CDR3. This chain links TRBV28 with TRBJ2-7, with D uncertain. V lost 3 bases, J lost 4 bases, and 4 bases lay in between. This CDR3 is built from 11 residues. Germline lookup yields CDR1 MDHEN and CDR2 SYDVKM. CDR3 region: CASSFQYEQYF. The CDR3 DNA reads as TGTGCCAGCAGTTTTCAGTACGAGCAGTACTTC.

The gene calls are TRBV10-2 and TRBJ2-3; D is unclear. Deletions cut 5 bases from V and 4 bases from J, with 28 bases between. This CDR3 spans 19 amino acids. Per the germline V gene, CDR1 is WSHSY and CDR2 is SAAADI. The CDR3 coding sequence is TGCGCCAGCAGTCCCCGTCAATCGGTCCTCGTCGGGTGGGCAGATACGCAGTATTTT. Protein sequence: CASSPRQSVLVGWADTQYF.

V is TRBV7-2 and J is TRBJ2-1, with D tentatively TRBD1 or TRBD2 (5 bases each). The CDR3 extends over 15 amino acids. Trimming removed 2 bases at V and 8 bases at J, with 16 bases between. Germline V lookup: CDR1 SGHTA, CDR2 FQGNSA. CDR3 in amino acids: CASSLTWGRDDEQFF. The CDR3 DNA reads TGTGCCAGCAGCTTAACTTGGGGTCGGGACGATGAGCAGTTCTTC.

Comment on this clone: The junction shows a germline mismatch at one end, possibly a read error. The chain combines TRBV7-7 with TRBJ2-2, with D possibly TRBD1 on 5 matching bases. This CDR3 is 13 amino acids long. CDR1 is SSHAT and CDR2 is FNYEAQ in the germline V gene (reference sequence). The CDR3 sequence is CASSTRVTGELFF. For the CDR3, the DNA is TGTGCTAGCAGCACCAGGGTTACCGGGGAGCTGTTTTTT.

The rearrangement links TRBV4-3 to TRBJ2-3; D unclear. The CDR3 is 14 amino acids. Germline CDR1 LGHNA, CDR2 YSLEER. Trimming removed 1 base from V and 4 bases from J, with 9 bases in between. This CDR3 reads CASSQVGIADTQYF. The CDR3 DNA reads TGCGCCAGCAGCCAAGTCGGTATTGCAGATACGCAGTATTTT.

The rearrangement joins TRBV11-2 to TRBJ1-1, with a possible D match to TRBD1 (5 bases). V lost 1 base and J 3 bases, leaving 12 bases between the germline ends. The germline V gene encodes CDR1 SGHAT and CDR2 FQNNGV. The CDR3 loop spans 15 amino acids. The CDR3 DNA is TGTGCCAGCAGCTTAGCGAGGGGTTATTACACTGAAGCTTTCTTT. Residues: CASSLARGYYTEAFF.